Listed below are T cell receptor beta chains from one sample, sequenced in a study of OX40 agonist ivuxolimab in advanced cancers. Clones were read by immunoSEQ multiplex PCR, and TCRdb kept only the in-frame ones, dropping some. The sample carries tens of thousands of clones, over 75% recorded once. The sequenced sample was CD4+ or CD8+ T cells sorted from blood, obtained in a trial of the OX40 agonist ivuxolimab. The receptors stem from an adult with an advanced solid tumor such as melanoma, head and neck, liver or kidney cancer. The CDR3 runs from the conserved cysteine through the conserved F or W. Fields, in order: V gene, J gene, D gene, clone size, CDR3 protein, CDR3 DNA. D genes are given only for firm matches. Some rows have no size entry. The others give once, few or many, or a class for an expanded clone.

v_gene: TRBV5-6; j_gene: TRBJ1-2; d_gene: NA; abundance: once; CDR3aa: CASSLGQNPYGYTF; CDR3nt: TGTGCCAGCAGCTTGGGACAGAACCCCTATGGCTACACCTTC
v_gene: TRBV4-3; j_gene: TRBJ2-3; d_gene: TRBD2; abundance: NA; CDR3aa: CASSHPRTSGGARTDTQYF; CDR3nt: TGCGCCAGCAGCCATCCACGGACTAGCGGGGGGGCCCGCACAGATACGCAGTATTTT
v_gene: TRBV10-3; j_gene: TRBJ1-1; d_gene: TRBD1; abundance: once; CDR3aa: CAISGTGRTEAFF; CDR3nt: TGTGCCATCAGTGGGACAGGGCGAACTGAAGCTTTCTTT
v_gene: TRBV28; j_gene: TRBJ2-5; d_gene: NA; abundance: NA; CDR3aa: CASSLGETQYF; CDR3nt: TGTGCCAGCAGTTTAGGGGAGACCCAGTACTTC
v_gene: TRBV15; j_gene: TRBJ2-1; d_gene: TRBD2; abundance: NA; CDR3aa: CATSRGTSGGIEQFF; CDR3nt: TGTGCCACCAGCAGAGGGACTAGCGGGGGAATTGAGCAGTTCTTC
v_gene: TRBV10-3; j_gene: TRBJ2-3; d_gene: NA; abundance: NA; CDR3aa: CAINDRPTDTQYF; CDR3nt: TGTGCCATCAACGACAGACCCACAGATACGCAGTATTTT
v_gene: TRBV29-1; j_gene: TRBJ2-2; d_gene: TRBD1; abundance: NA; CDR3aa: CSGGTGENTGELFF; CDR3nt: TGCAGCGGGGGGACAGGGGAGAACACCGGGGAGCTGTTTTTT
v_gene: TRBV29-1; j_gene: TRBJ1-2; d_gene: TRBD1; abundance: once; CDR3aa: CSVDQGDYGYTF; CDR3nt: TGCAGCGTGGACCAGGGGGACTATGGCTACACCTTC
v_gene: TRBV4-2; j_gene: TRBJ2-1; d_gene: TRBD2; abundance: NA; CDR3aa: CASSSPTSGGYNEQFF; CDR3nt: TGTGCCAGCAGCTCCCCGACTAGCGGAGGATACAATGAGCAGTTCTTC
v_gene: TRBV7-9; j_gene: TRBJ1-2; d_gene: NA; abundance: once; CDR3aa: CASSLGVGSSAGYTF; CDR3nt: TGTGCCAGCAGCTTAGGTGTAGGCAGTTCGGCTGGCTACACCTTC
v_gene: TRBV5-1; j_gene: TRBJ1-1; d_gene: NA; abundance: NA; CDR3aa: CASSFGPGDTEAFF; CDR3nt: NA
v_gene: TRBV7-2; j_gene: TRBJ2-5; d_gene: NA; abundance: NA; CDR3aa: CASSSEETQYF; CDR3nt: TGTGCCAGCAGCTCCGAAGAGACCCAGTACTTC